What follows are 14 T cell receptor beta chains derived from one specimen sequenced in a study of T cell repertoires in cytomegalovirus infection. MiXCR, applied by TCRdb to the reads, yields one record per CDR3 protein. The sample has around 300,000 distinct CDR3 sequences; 9.5% are singletons. Sequenced input: PBMCs. These receptors were collected from a human donor in good health (CMV status not recorded). Some clones in this sample may be carry-over from other donors' samples.

This clonotype has a handful of counts. The V call is TRBV15, the J call TRBJ2-1, with D maybe TRBD1 (8 bases). Germline CDR1 LNHNV, CDR2 YYDKDF (reference sequence). V lost 1 base to trimming and J lost 0 bases, with 16 bases between them. The CDR3 extends over 18 amino acids. The CDR3 nucleotides read TGTGCCACCAGCAGAGGGGGGGGGGACAGGCCCTCCTACAATGAGCAGTTCTTC. Encoded protein: CATSRGGGDRPSYNEQFF.

V gene TRBV20-1 combines with J gene TRBJ2-7; D call uncertain. Between the trimmed V and J ends, which lost 5 bases and 3 bases, there was a span of 17 bases. The CDR3 totals 14 residues. CDR1 and CDR2 (germline): DFQATT, SNEGSKA (reference sequence). CDR3 region: CSAFPGIRDYEQYF. The CDR3 region has the DNA TGCAGTGCTTTCCCTGGGATTAGGGACTACGAGCAGTACTTC.

This clonotype was recorded a few times. This CDR3 is CASSQEVAGGPVLETQYF. The CDR3 nucleotides are TGTGCCAGCAGCCAAGAAGTAGCGGGAGGGCCTGTCCTAGAGACCCAGTACTTC. The genes are TRBV4-2 and TRBJ2-5; the match to TRBD2 covers 11 bases. V was pared by 0 bases and J by 4 bases, with 10 bases of the junction left unmatched. CDR3 size: 18 residues. Germline V lookup: CDR1 LGHNA, CDR2 YNFKEQ.

This sequence joins TRBV7-9 and TRBJ2-1; no firm D call. The CDR3 runs 12 residues. Germline assignment: CDR1 SEHNR and CDR2 FQNEAQ (reference sequence). V dropped 0 bases and J dropped 9 bases, with 6 bases sitting between them. The CDR3 spells CASSLAYPEQFF. The CDR3 region has the DNA TGTGCCAGCAGCTTAGCTTACCCTGAGCAGTTCTTC.

V usage is TRBV27 and J usage is TRBJ2-1; D may be TRBD2 (6 bases). The CDR3 consists of 16 residues. V lost 3 bases, J lost 7 bases, and 19 bases lay in between. From germline, CDR1 is MNHEY and CDR2 SMNVEV (reference sequence). CDR3 residues: CASSLALRARGNEQFF. The CDR3 nucleotides are TGTGCCAGCAGTTTGGCATTGCGAGCCCGGGGGAATGAGCAGTTCTTC.

The table lists this clonotype with a few counts. The chain couples TRBV7-2 to TRBJ1-3; D uncertain. The V and J ends lost 1 base and 8 bases respectively, with 12 bases between them. The V gene's germline CDR1 is SGHTA and CDR2 FQGNSA. The CDR3 sequence is 14 residues long. The DNA of the CDR3 is TGTGCCAGCAGCTTAGGCCCCCGGGAGGACACCATATATTTT. This translates into CASSLGPREDTIYF.

This clonotype appeared many times. The chain has TRBV7-6 and TRBJ1-6; 7 nucleotides agree with TRBD1. This CDR3 has 17 residues. The germline V gene has CDR1 SGHVS and CDR2 FNYEAQ. V was clipped by 5 bases and J by 0 bases; unmatched bases: 7. This chain's CDR3 is CASSQGQKGSYNSPLHF. CDR3 in DNA: TGTGCCAGCAGCCAGGGACAGAAAGGCTCCTATAATTCACCCCTCCACTTT.

This clonotype was detected many times. The V and J genes are TRBV7-2 and TRBJ1-4, with TRBD1 as a possible D gene (6 bases). Germline-derived CDR1 and CDR2 are SGHTA and FQGNSA. This CDR3 is built from 13 residues. V gave up 6 bases and J gave up 8 bases, with 13 bases separating them. CDR3 residues: CASSQQQGEKLFF. In nucleotides, the CDR3 is TGTGCCAGCAGTCAGCAACAGGGAGAAAAACTGTTTTTT.

This clonotype has more than one count but fewer than ten. Here the CDR3 reads CSAIGPSSTDTQYF. The CDR3 DNA follows: TGCAGTGCTATAGGTCCCTCCAGCACAGATACGCAGTATTTT. The V and J genes are TRBV20-1 and TRBJ2-3; D unresolved. Deletions cut 4 bases from V and 0 bases from J, with 11 bases between. CDR3 length equals 14 residues. Germline CDR1 reads DFQATT; CDR2 reads SNEGSKA (reference sequence).

The sample holds many counts of this clonotype. The chain has TRBV7-2 and TRBJ1-6, with D unresolved. CDR3 length: 20 residues. The V and J ends lost 3 bases and 0 bases respectively, with 21 bases between them. From germline, CDR1 is SGHTA and CDR2 FQGNSA. The CDR3 DNA sequence: TGTGCCAGCAGCTTCTCCTCTGCGGACCGTGCGAGCTCCTATAATTCACCCCTCCACTTT. Translating gives CASSFSSADRASSYNSPLHF.

This clonotype was observed a few times. This sequence joins TRBV7-9 and TRBJ2-7, with 13 bases that match TRBD2. Trimming removed 5 bases from V and 0 bases from J; junction bases left unmatched: 1. This CDR3 is built from 15 residues. Germline V CDR1 and CDR2: SEHNR, FQNEAQ (reference sequence). The CDR3, as DNA: TGTGCCAGCAGCCGGACTAGCGGGAGCTCCTACGAGCAGTACTTC. Encoded protein: CASSRTSGSSYEQYF.

This clonotype was picked up many times. The chain is built from TRBV7-2 and TRBJ1-6; D remains unclear. CDR3 length equals 14 residues. Germline values: CDR1 SGHTA, CDR2 FQGNSA. Trimming removed 4 bases from V and 9 bases from J, with 13 bases in between. The CDR3 DNA is TGTGCCAGCAGCTCCCGGGATCCACTTTCACCCCTCCACTTT. It is translated as CASSSRDPLSPLHF.

The chain couples TRBV7-9 to TRBJ1-1; the D gene is possibly TRBD1 (5 bases). Germline-derived CDR1 and CDR2 are SEHNR and FQNEAQ (reference sequence). The CDR3 contains 14 residues. V gave up 6 bases and J gave up 2 bases, with 13 bases separating them. The CDR3 DNA is TGTGCCAGCAGGACAGACAGTCCCAACACTGAAGCTTTCTTT. Residues: CASRTDSPNTEAFF.

This clonotype was counted only a few times. The chain links TRBV5-4 to TRBJ2-7; the D is unclear. Deletions cut 0 bases from V and 4 bases from J, with 17 bases between. Germline assignment: CDR1 SGHNT and CDR2 YYREEE (reference sequence). The CDR3 has 16 residues. The CDR3 region has the DNA TGTGCCAGCAGCTTGGTTAATATCGGTGCTTATTACGAGCAGTACTTC. Its translation: CASSLVNIGAYYEQYF.